This T cell receptor (beta chain) was obtained from a study of PD-L1 blockade in urothelial cancer. Study in general: Administration of atezolizumab to patients began at some point between 2014 and 2016, at 1,200 mg intravenously every 3 weeks. Blood samples contained a median about 150,000 T cells.

Time point meaning: peripheral blood 6 weeks after treatment start. Patients' urothelial carcinoma was locally advanced or metastatic. Between 1 and 8 samples, pretreatment and on-treatment, were given by each patient. Libraries were prepared by immunoSEQ multiplex PCR; TCRdb keeps only in-frame clonotypes and omits some of them. The data show around 47,000 clones, approximately 82% seen once. This sample comprised PBMCs, obtained around atezolizumab (anti-PD-L1) treatment. The sequence was obtained from a man in his sixties with urothelial cancer.

CDR3 coding DNA: TGCGCCAGCAGCTTGGGTGGGCCAAACAATGAGCAGTTCTTC. This sequence encodes CASSLGGPNNEQFF. This sequence joins TRBV5-1 and TRBJ2-1; the D is unclear. V was cut by 0 bases and J by 5 bases, with 9 bases left in between. In germline, CDR1 is SGHRS, CDR2 YFSETQ. This CDR3 is built from 14 residues.